The clone carrying this T cell receptor (beta chain) was picked up a small number of times. The antigen remains unidentified. The sample belongs to a study of T cells in Graves' hyperthyroidism and ophthalmopathy. Study-wide findings and caveats: By a 13 V-J model, ophthalmopathy was set apart from stable hyperthyroidism.

Germline V gene data show CDR1 as ENHRY and CDR2 as SYGVKD. CDR3 length: 22 residues. V lost 4 bases and J lost 2; bases outside the gene matches: 18. TCR beta CDR3 regions were amplified from RNA. The primer set for the first-round RT-PCR of the TCR CDR3 was HTBI. MiXCR, applied by TCRdb to the multiplex PCR reads, yields one record per CDR3 protein. This sample carries 300,000 to 400,000 distinct CDR3 sequences, approximately 13% of them seen once, and the ten largest clones take roughly 8.3%. The V call is TRBV10-3, the J call TRBJ2-1; TRBD2 aligns across 15 bases. This clonotype originated in a woman aged 18-29 years with Graves' hyperthyroidism. The sample was blood. CDR3 region: CAISVLNRSGTSGGSAYNEQFF. The CDR3 coding sequence is TGTGCCATCAGTGTCCTAAACAGATCCGGGACTAGCGGGGGGTCAGCCTACAATGAGCAGTTCTTC.